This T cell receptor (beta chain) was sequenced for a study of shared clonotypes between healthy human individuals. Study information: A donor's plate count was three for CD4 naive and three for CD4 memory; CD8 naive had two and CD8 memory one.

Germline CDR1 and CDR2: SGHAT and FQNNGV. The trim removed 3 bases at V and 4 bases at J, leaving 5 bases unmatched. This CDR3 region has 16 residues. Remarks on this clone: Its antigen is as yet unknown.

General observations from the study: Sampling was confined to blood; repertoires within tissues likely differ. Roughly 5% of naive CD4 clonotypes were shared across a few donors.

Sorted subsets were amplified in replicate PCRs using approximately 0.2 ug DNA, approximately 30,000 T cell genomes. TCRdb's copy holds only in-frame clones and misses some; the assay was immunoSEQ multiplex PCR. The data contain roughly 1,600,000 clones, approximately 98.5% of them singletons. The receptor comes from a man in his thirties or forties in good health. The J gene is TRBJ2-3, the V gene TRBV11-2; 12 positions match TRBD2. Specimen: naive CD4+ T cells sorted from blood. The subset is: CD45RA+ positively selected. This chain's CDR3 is CASSLAGLAGPDTQYF. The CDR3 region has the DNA TGTGCCAGCAGCTTGGCCGGACTAGCGGGACCAGATACGCAGTATTTT.